This T cell receptor beta chain stems from a study of T cell clonality in common variable immunodeficiency. Clones were sequenced by immunoSEQ multiplex PCR, and TCRdb holds only the in-frame ones, with some missing. The data show 42,000 or so clones, with none appearing a single time. Donors gave 5 to 8 ml heparinized peripheral whole blood. Points from the study as a whole: T cell subpopulation sequencing would be needed to explain CVID clonality.

This clone was recorded at least ten times. Its antigen is currently unknown. The CDR3 end lies 3 residues beyond the end of the read and is filled in from the germline J gene. Trimming removed 1 base from V and 2 bases from J; junction bases left unmatched: 3. The CDR3 covers 15 residues. Looked up from germline, CDR1 is SGDLS and CDR2 is YYNGEE. Sequenced material: peripheral blood mononuclear cells. The sequence came from a person between 18 and 70 years old in good health. The chain combines TRBV9 with TRBJ2-5, with 9 bases fitting TRBD2. The CDR3 sequence is CASSVLAGGQETQYF. The sequenced part of the CDR3 DNA is TGTGCCAGCAGCGTATTGGCGGGAGGGCAAGAGACC.